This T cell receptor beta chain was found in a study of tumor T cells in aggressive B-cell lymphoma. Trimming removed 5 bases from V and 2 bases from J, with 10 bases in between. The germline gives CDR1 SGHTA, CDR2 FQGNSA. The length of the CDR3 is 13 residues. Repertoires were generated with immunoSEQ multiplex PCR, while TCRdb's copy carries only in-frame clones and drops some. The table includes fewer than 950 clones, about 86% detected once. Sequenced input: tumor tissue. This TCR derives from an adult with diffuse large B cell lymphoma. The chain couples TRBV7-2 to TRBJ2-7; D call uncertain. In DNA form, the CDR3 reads TGTGCCAGCAGCCCAATCGGTCCCTACGAGCAGTACTTC. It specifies CASSPIGPYEQYF. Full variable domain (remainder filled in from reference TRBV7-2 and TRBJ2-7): GAGVSQSPSNKVTEKGKDVELRCDPISGHTALYWYRQSLGQGLEFLIYFQGNSAPDKSGLPSDRFSAERTGGSVSTLTIQRTQQEDSAVYLCASSPIGPYEQYFGPGTRLTVT.